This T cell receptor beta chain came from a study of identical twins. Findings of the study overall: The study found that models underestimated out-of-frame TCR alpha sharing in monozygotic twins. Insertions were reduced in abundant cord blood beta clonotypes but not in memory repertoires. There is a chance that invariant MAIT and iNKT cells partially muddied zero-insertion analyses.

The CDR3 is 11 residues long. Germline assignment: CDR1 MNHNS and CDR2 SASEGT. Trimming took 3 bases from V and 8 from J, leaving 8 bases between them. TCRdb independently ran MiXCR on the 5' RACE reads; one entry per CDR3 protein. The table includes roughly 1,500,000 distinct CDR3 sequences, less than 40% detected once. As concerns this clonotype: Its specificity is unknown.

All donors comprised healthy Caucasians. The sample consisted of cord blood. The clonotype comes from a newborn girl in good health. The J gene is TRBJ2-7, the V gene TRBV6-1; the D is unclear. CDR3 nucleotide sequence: TGTGCCAGCAGTGAGGGCTTCAAGCAGTACTTC. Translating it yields CASSEGFKQYF.